Shown below are 3 T cell receptor beta chains from a single sample sequenced in a study. TCRdb reprocessed the 5' RACE reads with MiXCR, giving one entry per CDR3 protein. Altogether fewer than 80,000 distinct CDR3 sequences are present, 22% being singletons, with the ten largest covering just under 3%. The sequencing input was memory CD4+ T cells sorted from a lymph node. Subset in this sample: memory CD4+ T cells, CD4+CD45RO+CD25-. Receptor source: a female donor with breast cancer.

This clonotype has more than one count but fewer than ten. This sequence joins TRBV20-1 and TRBJ2-1; the match to TRBD2 covers 8 bases. Trimming removed 0 bases from V and 4 bases from J; junction bases left unmatched: 5. This CDR3 comprises 15 residues. CDR1 is DFQATT, CDR2 SNEGSKA, per germline (reference sequence). The CDR3 DNA is TGCAGTGCTAGAGAGGGAGCGGGAGTGTACAATGAGCAGTTCTTC. The encoded protein is CSAREGAGVYNEQFF.

V usage is TRBV6-2 or TRBV6-3 and J usage is TRBJ1-1; D is unresolved. Looked up from germline, CDR1 is MNHEY and CDR2 is SVGEGT. The V end lost 2 bases, the J end lost 5 bases, and 9 bases lay between the germline ends. The CDR3 has 13 residues. The CDR3: CASSYGVRTEAFF. The CDR3, as DNA: TGTGCCAGCAGTTACGGGGTAAGGACTGAAGCTTTCTTT.

The chain employs TRBV11-3 and TRBJ2-3; D is ambiguous. V dropped 5 bases and J dropped 6 bases, with 15 bases sitting between them. Germline V gene data show CDR1 as SGHNT and CDR2 as YENEEA. The CDR3 length is 14 residues. The DNA for the CDR3 is TGTGCCAGCAGCAAAACAGAGGCCCCCGATACGCAGTATTTT. Protein sequence: CASSKTEAPDTQYF.